A single sample is the source of the 23 T cell receptor beta chains below, sequenced in a study of blood T cells in healthy people across ages. A sample-barcoded 5' primer and a J-beta primer mix were used in a second PCR of roughly 7 to 12 cycles. MiXCR, run by TCRdb on the 5' RACE reads, gives a single entry per CDR3 protein. The table lists around 650,000 distinct CDR3 sequences, approximately 31% of them singletons, with 15% in the top ten. Specimen: blood. The receptors were sampled from a woman of 80 years or more in good health.

V is TRBV10-3 and J is TRBJ1-1; a weak D match, TRBD1 (5 bases). This CDR3 is 14 amino acids long. Germline-derived CDR1 and CDR2 are ENHRY and SYGVKD. V lost 4 bases to trimming and J lost 1 base, with 10 bases between them. CDR3: CAISVGGRNTEAFF. The CDR3 DNA is TGTGCCATCAGTGTCGGGGGTCGGAACACTGAAGCTTTCTTT.

Remarks on this clonotype: A much larger clone lies a single base off, so this may be a read error. V and J are TRBV20-1 and TRBJ1-6, with D maybe TRBD1 (5 bases). The CDR3 extends over 14 amino acids. CDR1 and CDR2 (germline): DFQATT, SNEGSKA (reference sequence). In nucleotides, the CDR3 is TGCAGTACTAGAGGGGAGGAATATAATTCACCCCTCCACTTT. Amino acid sequence: CSTRGEEYNSPLHF.

In this sample, this clonotype turned up many times. CDR3 region: CASRAIAGGGTNEQFF. Here the CDR3 DNA reads TGTGCCAGCAGGGCGATAGCGGGGGGGGGTACCAATGAGCAGTTCTTC. V gene TRBV5-5 combines with J gene TRBJ2-1, with TRBD2 matching over 11 bases. CDR3 length equals 16 residues. CDR1 SGHKS and CDR2 YYEKEE come from the germline V gene (reference sequence). V dropped 5 bases and J dropped 6; count of bases not matched to a gene: 10.

Turning to this clonotype: A read error may produce the germline difference seen at one junction end. The chain carries TRBV13 and TRBJ2-2; tentative D call: TRBD2 (6 bases). Looked up from germline, CDR1 is PRHDT and CDR2 is FYEKMQ (reference sequence). CDR3 length: 16 amino acids. CDR3 bases: TGTACCAGCAGCCCGGGAACGGGGGTTATCACCGGGGAGCTGTTTTTT. Protein product: CTSSPGTGVITGELFF.

The chain joins TRBV4-3 to TRBJ2-3; the D gene is possibly TRBD2 (6 bases). Trimming pared 3 bases from V and 2 bases from J, leaving 21 bases between. In germline, CDR1 is LGHNA, CDR2 YSLEER. The CDR3 extends over 18 amino acids. The CDR3 here is CASSHAAGTATYTDTQYF. CDR3 sequence (DNA): TGCGCCAGCAGCCATGCCGCCGGGACTGCTACCTACACAGATACGCAGTATTTT.

For this clonotype: A much larger clone sits a single nucleotide away, making a read error possible. The conserved phenylalanine or tryptophan normally closing the CDR3 is absent here, so this likely arose from a read error. CDR3: CASRGTEKNYGYTC. The CDR3 DNA sequence: TGTGCCAGCAGAGGGACAGAGAAAAACTATGGCTACACCTGC. The chain couples TRBV28 to TRBJ1-2, with 7 bases matching TRBD1. V lost 6 bases and J lost 2; bases outside the gene matches: 6. From germline, CDR1 is MDHEN and CDR2 SYDVKM. The CDR3 has 14 amino acids.

The sample holds a few counts of this clonotype. This may come from a read error, since a much larger clone is one base off. V usage is TRBV14 and J usage is TRBJ2-5, with TRBD2 matching 7 bases. The J call may be faulty, since TRBJ2-7 better matches the DNA end. This CDR3 spans 13 amino acids. CDR1 is SGHDN, CDR2 FVKESK, per germline. CDR3 nucleotides: TGTGCCAGCAGCCAAGTTCCTAGCGGCGAGCAGTACTTC. It codes for CASSQVPSGEQYF.

This clonotype was picked up many times. CDR3 region: CASSLALKSQGGQPQHF. CDR3 sequence (DNA): TGTGCCAGCAGTTTAGCGCTGAAGTCACAGGGGGGACAGCCCCAGCATTTT. The chain carries TRBV12-3 or TRBV12-4 and TRBJ1-5; 8 nucleotides agree with TRBD1. V was clipped by 0 bases and J by 7 bases; unmatched bases: 11. The length of the CDR3 is 17 residues.

This clonotype was detected ten times or more. The chain has TRBV9 and TRBJ1-5; 7 nucleotides agree with TRBD1. Germline lookup yields CDR1 SGDLS and CDR2 YYNGEE. The CDR3 loop spans 14 amino acids. J gave up 1 base and V 3 bases, and 1 base lay outside the gene matches. Written as DNA, the CDR3 is TGTGCCAGCAGCGGGGGACAGAGCAATCAGCCCCAGCATTTT. This translates into CASSGGQSNQPQHF.

This clonotype was found many times. The chain combines TRBV7-9 with TRBJ2-7; D not resolved. CDR1 is SEHNR and CDR2 is FQNEAQ in the germline V gene (reference sequence). The CDR3 length is 14 residues. V was cut by 3 bases and J by 3 bases, with 12 bases left in between. The CDR3 sequence: CASSLDLQSYEQYF. In DNA form, the CDR3 reads TGTGCCAGCAGCTTGGACCTTCAGAGCTACGAGCAGTACTTC.

This chain joins TRBV3-1 and TRBJ2-1; 10 bases align to TRBD2. Trimming at V came to 2 bases and at J to 7 bases, leaving 5 bases not matched to a gene. CDR3 length: 15 residues. Germline loops: CDR1 LGHDT, CDR2 YNNKEL (reference sequence). CDR3 residues: CASSQRAGGSNEQFF. DNA of the CDR3: TGTGCCAGCAGCCAACGAGCGGGGGGGTCTAATGAGCAGTTCTTC.

This clonotype was seen ten or more times. The gene calls are TRBV2 and TRBJ2-1; the match to TRBD2 covers 8 bases. This CDR3 comprises 14 residues. V was pared by 10 bases and J by 8 bases, with 13 bases of the junction left unmatched. Germline assignment: CDR1 SNHLY and CDR2 FYNNEI. The CDR3 protein is CATGLAKFVDEQFF. CDR3 in DNA: TGTGCCACCGGACTAGCTAAGTTCGTCGATGAGCAGTTCTTC.

This clonotype has ten or more counts. The chain is built from TRBV10-3 and TRBJ1-4; D may be TRBD1 (5 bases). The CDR3 is 15 residues long. Between the trimmed V and J ends, which lost 10 bases and 3 bases, there was a span of 18 bases. Germline V gives CDR1 ENHRY, CDR2 SYGVKD. CDR3 sequence (DNA): TGTGCCACCCAGGGCCGGTCGGGAGCTAATGAAAAACTGTTTTTT. Translating it yields CATQGRSGANEKLFF.

This clonotype was counted between two and nine times. Given a much more abundant clone one base away, this may be a read error. V gene TRBV5-1 combines with J gene TRBJ1-4, with D perhaps matching TRBD1 (6 bases). This CDR3 has 15 residues. From germline, CDR1 is SGHRS and CDR2 YFSETQ. The CDR3 DNA sequence: TGCGCCAGCAGCCCTGTGACAGGCGGATATGAAAAACGGTTTTTT. Its translation: CASSPVTGGYEKRFF.

There are a few counts of this clonotype. The chain combines TRBV15 with TRBJ1-1; D remains unclear. The CDR3 has 15 residues. From germline, CDR1 is LNHNV and CDR2 YYDKDF (reference sequence). Trimming left V 0 bases short and J 0 bases short, with 8 bases between. The CDR3 coding sequence is TGTGCCACCAGCAGAGATACCGGGTTGAACACTGAAGCTTTCTTT. It yields the protein CATSRDTGLNTEAFF.

The chain carries TRBV30 and TRBJ2-3, with 8 bases fitting TRBD1. Trimming at V came to 2 bases and at J to 6 bases, leaving 1 base not matched to a gene. Germline values: CDR1 GTSNPN, CDR2 SVGIG (reference sequence). There are 12 residues in the CDR3. CDR3 sequence: CAWSTGGDTQYF. The CDR3 DNA reads TGTGCCTGGAGTACAGGGGGGGATACGCAGTATTTT.

There are many counts of this clonotype. V and J are TRBV7-2 and TRBJ1-2; 7 bases are shared with TRBD1. In germline, CDR1 is SGHTA, CDR2 FQGNSA. With V trimmed by 2 bases and J by 7 bases, 19 bases remained unmatched. This CDR3 contains 18 residues. This CDR3 is CASSLSSRSTGKVGGYTF. The CDR3 nucleotides are TGTGCCAGCAGCTTAAGCTCCAGGTCGACAGGGAAAGTAGGTGGCTACACCTTC. The whole variable domain, filled in from reference TRBV7-2 and TRBJ1-2, reads GAGVSQSPSNKVTEKGKDVELRCDPISGHTALYWYRQSLGQGLEFLIYFQGNSAPDKSGLPSDRFSAERTGGSVSTLTIQRTQQEDSAVYLCASSLSSRSTGKVGGYTFGSGTRLTVV.

The rearrangement uses TRBV27 and TRBJ1-4, with no clear D. Trimming stripped 1 base from V and 3 bases from J, with 6 bases between. The CDR3 is 14 amino acids. Germline lookup yields CDR1 MNHEY and CDR2 SMNVEV (reference sequence). CDR3 sequence: CASSLWAANEKLFF. Here the CDR3 DNA reads TGTGCCAGCAGTTTATGGGCAGCTAATGAAAAACTGTTTTTT.

This clonotype showed up many times. One junction end disagrees with the germline gene, perhaps due to a read error. The chain uses TRBV5-1 and TRBJ1-1; 7 positions match TRBD1. There are 11 residues in the CDR3. The germline gives CDR1 SGHRS, CDR2 YFSETQ. The CDR3, as DNA: TGTGCCAGCAGGGGGGACACTGAAGCTTTCTTT. Translation: CASRGDTEAFF. The variable domain in full, with the rest retrieved from reference TRBV5-1 and TRBJ1-1, is KAGVTQTPRYLIKTRGQQVTLSCSPISGHRSVSWYQQTPGQGLQFLFEYFSETQRNKGNFPGRFSGRQFSNSRSEMNVSTLELGDSALYLCASRGDTEAFFGQGTRLTVV.

This clonotype was observed many times. This chain links TRBV7-3 with TRBJ2-7; D may be TRBD1 (5 bases). With 1 base removed from V and 2 bases from J, the gap between germline ends came to 9 bases. From germline, CDR1 is SGHTA and CDR2 FQGTGA. This CDR3 has 14 amino acids. CDR3 bases: TGTGCCAGCAGCTTAAGTGCAGGGACCTACGAGCAGTACTTC. Amino acids: CASSLSAGTYEQYF. The full variable domain, completed using reference TRBV7-3 and TRBJ2-7, is GAGVSQTPSNKVTEKGKYVELRCDPISGHTALYWYRQSLGQGPEFLIYFQGTGAADDSGLPNDRFFAVRPEGSVSTLKIQRTERGDSAVYLCASSLSAGTYEQYFGPGTRLTVT.

This clonotype was detected only a few times. A much larger clone differs from this one at a single base, so this may be a read error. The rearrangement links TRBV6-1 to TRBJ2-1; D is undetermined. Trimming stripped 6 bases from V and 1 base from J, with 22 bases between. There are 18 residues in the CDR3. CDR1 is MNHNS and CDR2 is SASEGT in the germline V gene. The CDR3 here is CASRPVPVPVGSYNEQFF. The CDR3 DNA sequence: TGTGCCAGCAGGCCCGTCCCCGTTCCAGTGGGGTCCTACAATGAGCAGTTCTTC.

This clonotype was picked up many times. V gene TRBV28 combines with J gene TRBJ2-5; D is possibly TRBD1 (5 bases). This CDR3 contains 15 residues. Germline CDR1 and CDR2: MDHEN and SYDVKM. Trimming removed 3 bases at V and 3 bases at J, with 14 bases between. CDR3 nucleotides: TGTGCCAGCAGTTTCGGACATGGCGCCGAAGAGACCCAGTACTTC. Its protein product is CASSFGHGAEETQYF. Filled out from reference TRBV28 and TRBJ2-5, the complete variable domain reads DVKVTQSSRYLVKRTGEKVFLECVQDMDHENMFWYRQDPGLGLRLIYFSYDVKMKEKGDIPEGYSVSREKKERFSLILESASTNQTSMYLCASSFGHGAEETQYFGPGTRLLVL.

This clonotype was seen only a few times. This may be a read error: a much more frequent sequence differs by one nucleotide. V and J are TRBV24-1 and TRBJ2-3, with D tentatively TRBD1 or TRBD2 (6 bases each). The CDR3 loop spans 15 amino acids. Germline V CDR1 and CDR2: KGHDR, SFDVKD. V lost 4 bases and J lost 1, with 11 bases in between. Here the CDR3 reads CATSEGGSGTDTQYF. The CDR3, as DNA: TGTGCCACCAGTGAAGGGGGGTCAGGCACAGATACGCAGTATTTT.